Listed here are 5 T cell receptor beta chains from one sample, sequenced in a study of T cell repertoires in cytomegalovirus infection. Antigens of these TCRs are unknown. MiXCR was run by TCRdb on the reads, yielding one entry per CDR3 protein. The sample includes about 500,000 distinct CDR3 sequences, around a third of them seen just once. The starting material was cultured PBMCs, obtained from culture after CMV antigen stimulation. The receptors shown here come from a human donor in good health (CMV status not recorded). Some clones in this sample may be carry-over from other donors' samples.

The chain carries TRBV25-1 and TRBJ2-1, with 10 bases matching TRBD2. V lost 3 bases, J lost 15 bases, and 8 bases stayed unmatched. The CDR3 totals 13 residues. Germline loops: CDR1 MGHDK, CDR2 SYGVNS. In DNA, the CDR3 is TGTGCCAGCAGTGACCAAGCGGGAGGGAAGATGTTCTTC. Protein product: CASSDQAGGKMFF.

The chain combines TRBV14 with TRBJ1-2; D remains unclear. From germline, CDR1 is SGHDN and CDR2 FVKESK. Trimming shortened V by 3 bases and J by 5 bases, and 10 bases separated the two germline ends. The CDR3 spans 13 residues. The CDR3 DNA follows: TGTGCCAGCAGCCACGGAACAGAATATGGCTACACCTTC. It specifies CASSHGTEYGYTF.

J is TRBJ2-2 and V is TRBV7-8, with 9 bases fitting TRBD2. Germline CDR1 is SGHVS and CDR2 is FQNEAQ. The V segment lost 4 bases and the J segment 6 bases; nucleotides outside the gene matches: 9. This CDR3 is 16 amino acids long. The CDR3 DNA sequence: TGTGCCAGCAGCTCCCAGGCGGGAGGGTCTGCCGGGGAGCTGTTTTTT. This gives the protein CASSSQAGGSAGELFF. The variable domain in full, with the rest retrieved from reference TRBV7-8 and TRBJ2-2, is GAGVSQSPRYKVAKRGQDVALRCDPISGHVSLFWYQQALGQGPEFLTYFQNEAQLDKSGLPSDRFFAERPEGSVSTLKIQRTQQEDSAVYLCASSSQAGGSAGELFFGEGSRLTVL.

The chain couples TRBV7-6 to TRBJ2-3; 10 bases agree with TRBD2. After removal of 1 base from V and 7 bases from J, the junction contained 2 bases not matched to a gene. The length of the CDR3 is 14 residues. Germline values: CDR1 SGHVS, CDR2 FNYEAQ. The CDR3 sequence is CASSLELAGNTQYF. The DNA of the CDR3 is TGTGCCAGCAGCTTAGAACTAGCGGGGAATACGCAGTATTTT.

The rearrangement uses TRBV24-1 and TRBJ2-1, with 9 bases identical to TRBD2. Germline V lookup: CDR1 KGHDR, CDR2 SFDVKD. With 0 bases clipped from V and 8 bases from J, the junction kept 10 bases outside the gene matches. This CDR3 comprises 17 residues. The CDR3: CATSDLERRGGGDEQFF. CDR3 DNA sequence: TGTGCCACCAGTGATTTGGAAAGGCGGGGGGGTGGCGATGAGCAGTTCTTC.